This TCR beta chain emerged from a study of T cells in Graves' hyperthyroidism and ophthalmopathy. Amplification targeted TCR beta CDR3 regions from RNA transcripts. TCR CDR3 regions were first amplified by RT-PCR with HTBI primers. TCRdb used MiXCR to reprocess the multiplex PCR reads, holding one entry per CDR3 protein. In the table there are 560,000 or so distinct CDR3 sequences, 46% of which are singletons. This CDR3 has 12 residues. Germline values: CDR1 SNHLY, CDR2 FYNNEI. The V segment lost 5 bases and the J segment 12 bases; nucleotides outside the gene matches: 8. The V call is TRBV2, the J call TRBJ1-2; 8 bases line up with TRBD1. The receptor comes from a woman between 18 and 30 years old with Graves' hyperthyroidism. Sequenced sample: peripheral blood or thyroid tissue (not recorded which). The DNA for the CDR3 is TGTGCCAGCAGTTTAGCGCGACAGGGGAACACCTTC. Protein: CASSLARQGNTF.